This section outlines one T cell receptor (beta chain) sequence together with its context. Sequenced by immunoSEQ multiplex PCR; TCRdb stores in-frame clones only, minus some. The table lists under 450,000 clones, around 90% of them singletons. The data originate from a study of control samples from healthy donors and cancer patients. The CDR3 consists of 17 residues. V shed 0 bases, J shed 3 bases, and the junction held 9 bases outside the gene matches. CDR1 and CDR2 from the germline V gene are LNHNV and YYDKDF (reference sequence). The receptor was derived from a man between 35 and 55 years old with head and neck cancer. Sequenced sample: PBMCs. This chain links TRBV15 with TRBJ2-7, with 9 bases lining up with TRBD2. CDR3 loop: CATSRDKTSGNLYEQYF. The CDR3 DNA reads TGTGCCACCAGCAGAGATAAGACTAGCGGCAATCTCTACGAGCAGTACTTC.